This TCR beta chain emerged from a study of OX40 agonist ivuxolimab in advanced cancers. Trimming took off 1 base at V and 2 bases at J, with 8 bases between the two ends. This CDR3 is built from 14 residues. Germline-derived CDR1 and CDR2 are SEHNR and FQNEAQ (reference sequence). About this clone itself: Its antigen is as yet unknown.

The method was immunoSEQ multiplex PCR; TCRdb's version includes in-frame clones alone and lacks a portion of them. The sample contains 60,000 or so clones, around 92% of which appear only once. Study conclusions and caveats: Compared with CD4+, CD8+ T cells on average had more expanded clones.

This sequence was found in an adult with an advanced solid tumor such as melanoma, head and neck, liver or kidney cancer. Source: CD4+ or CD8+ T cells sorted from blood, taken in a trial of the OX40 agonist ivuxolimab. This rearrangement joins TRBV7-9 to TRBJ1-1; D is ambiguous. CDR3 in amino acids: CASSLVFTNTEAFF. CDR3 in DNA: TGTGCCAGCAGCTTAGTTTTCACTAACACTGAAGCTTTCTTT.